This T cell receptor beta chain was recorded in a study of OX40 agonist ivuxolimab in advanced cancers. Overall study: Across the patients, intravenous ivuxolimab was delivered every 2 weeks at 0.01 to 10 mg/kg.

Measured with immunoSEQ multiplex PCR; TCRdb has only the in-frame clones, and not every one. The data hold approximately 89,000 clones, with roughly 91% observed a single time. Unmatched junction bases numbered 2, after V lost 0 bases and J lost 7 bases. The germline CDR1 and CDR2 sequences are LGHNT and FRNRAP. The CDR3 covers 15 residues. This clone was seen once. Sequenced material: CD4+ or CD8+ T cells sorted from blood, taken in a trial of the OX40 agonist ivuxolimab. The genes are TRBV12-5 and TRBJ2-1; 11 bases are shared with TRBD2. This TCR derives from an adult with an advanced solid tumor such as melanoma, head and neck, liver or kidney cancer. The CDR3 spells CASGLVLAGANEQFF. The CDR3 DNA follows: TGTGCTAGTGGTTTGGTACTAGCGGGGGCGAATGAGCAGTTCTTC.